This T cell receptor beta chain originates from a study of blood T cell repertoires in COVID-19 (dated by TCRdb to the early 2020s). Regarding the research as a whole: Samples covering the acute and convalescent phases of COVID-19 were provided by collaborators in the United States, Italy and Spain. Samples were obtained from the ongoing ImmuneRACE study (first 160 participants) and from about 1,300 subjects provided by 6 global collaborators. The repertoires were released in a freely available public database intended as a resource for research on the immune response to SARS-CoV-2. Sample metadata almost always included a de-identified subject ID, COVID-19 status, age in years and sex. Subjects who had been exposed to COVID-19, were actively infected with it, or had recovered from it provided the deeply sampled blood TCRbeta repertoires that made up the dataset. The prospective study material was composed of cDNA or gDNA derived from T cells, B-cell-depleted T cells, or PBMCs. Where HLA class I and class II types were available, the types were taken from metadata supplied by the sample provider, not from assay-based typing.

What the work shows at the level of the full study, not this receptor alone: How much clinical and demographic metadata was included differed by source and by participant, and the metadata was provided uncurated.

One collaborating source in Seattle enrolled patients during active infection and followed them longitudinally through the course of disease. Whole blood was collected in K2EDTA tubes by collaborating institutions according to the institutions' own protocols. For TCRbeta analysis, collaborators shipped samples as frozen whole blood, isolated PBMCs, or DNA extracted from either of those sample types. On this clone itself: Its antigen specificity is not known. No clone much larger than this one lies a single base away; base qualities are absent.

The immunoSEQ Assay, a bias-controlled multiplex PCR, was used to amplify TCRbeta CDR3 regions from genomic DNA. Under the source paper's analysis protocol: The number of nucleated cells in each sample was estimated by amplification of reference gene primers within the assay. To quantify the absolute abundance of each unique TCRbeta CDR3 rearrangement, sequence reads were collapsed and filtered. For each sample, productive Simpson clonality was calculated as the square root of Simpson's diversity index over productive rearrangements. In TCRdb, the immuneACCESS table is reduced to in-frame sequences with V and J assigned. These tables do not hold every clone; where another copy was compared, an unresolved V gene accounts for under half, and the others remain unexplained. V, J and clone size were drawn from that table, and D and trimming were deduced from the DNA. Here the sample has some 270,000 clones; under 85% occur a single time. 0.7% to 0.9% of the sample is in the top ten clones.

This clonotype was obtained from a human donor with COVID-19, enrolled during active disease. The donor label of this sample is uncertain. Sample: peripheral blood.

The bases read TGTGCCAGCAGTTACTCTCGGAATCAGCCCCAGCATTTT. Its translation is CASSYSRNQPQHF. The chain is made from TRBV6-5 and TRBJ1-5, with an unclear D gene assignment. The germline V gene gives CDR1 as MNHEY and CDR2 as SVGAGI. The CDR3 runs 13 residues from the cysteine to the phenylalanine. Kept here is only the CDR3 DNA, which spans 39 bases and is read in frame from base 1. V was cut back by 0 bases and J by 4 bases, leaving a gap of 4 bases between them.